The text below deals with one T cell receptor beta chain. What antigen it recognizes has not been identified. Base qualities are not recorded, but no much larger clone differs from it by a single base. These data belong to a study of T-cell reconstitution after alpha-beta-depleted transplantation in children (TCRdb year 2016). Background for the entire study: Using TCR repertoire profiling, the study quantitatively followed how T-cell immune reconstitution unfolded in children after TCRalphabeta/CD19-depleted allogeneic hematopoietic cell transplantation. What the work shows at the level of the full study, not this receptor alone: The high TCRbeta diversity at day 60 in some patients was ascribed to recipient T cells and intrathymic progenitors that had survived conditioning. The frequencies of hyperexpanded clones fell over the following months, and after one year, T-cell counts and TCRbeta diversity were mostly attributed to newly produced T cells. About two months after transplant, the apparently early recovery of alphabetaT-cell counts reportedly depended on just several hundred clones that had expanded rapidly and came from non-depleted graft cells.

The treatment or condition label here, explained by the study, means: allogeneic hematopoietic cell transplantation with graft depleted of TCRalphabeta T cells and CD19 B cells. TCRalphabeta/CD19-depleted allogeneic hematopoietic cell grafts were given to the transplant recipients, all of whom were children. The method behind the library was PCR. The sequencer listed for this sample is Illumina HiSeq 2500. To normalize quantification of the TCRbeta repertoire, the TCR libraries were built with molecular barcoding that relied on unique molecular identifiers. The raw public data were reprocessed by TCRdb itself: fastp quality trimming at Q25, MiXCR clonotype calling, in-frame beta chains only. Rows with one shared CDR3 protein collapse into an entry with the most common genes and DNA. Within this sample are hundreds of thousands of distinct CDR3 sequences, with under 15% of them counted one time only. 2.2% of the sample is in the top ten clones.

This TCR was sampled from a male patient younger than 18 who had a stem cell transplant for acute myeloid leukemia, so the T cells may come from the graft donor. Specimen: PBMCs, mostly from graft donor cells, collected 360 days after TCRalphabeta/CD19-depleted stem cell transplant.

This receptor carries the CDR3 CASSEWAGVGTEAFF. The nucleotide sequence reads TGTGCCAGCAGTGAATGGGCAGGCGTGGGGACTGAAGCTTTCTTT. The V and J segments used are TRBV6-1 and TRBJ1-1, with the D gene uncertain. Trimming removed 2 bases from V and 5 bases from J, leaving 15 bases between the germline ends. From the cysteine through the phenylalanine, the CDR3 covers 15 amino acids. Only CDR3 DNA remains: 45 bases, in frame from the first base. From a lookup of the germline V gene, CDR1 and CDR2 are MNHNS and SASEGT.